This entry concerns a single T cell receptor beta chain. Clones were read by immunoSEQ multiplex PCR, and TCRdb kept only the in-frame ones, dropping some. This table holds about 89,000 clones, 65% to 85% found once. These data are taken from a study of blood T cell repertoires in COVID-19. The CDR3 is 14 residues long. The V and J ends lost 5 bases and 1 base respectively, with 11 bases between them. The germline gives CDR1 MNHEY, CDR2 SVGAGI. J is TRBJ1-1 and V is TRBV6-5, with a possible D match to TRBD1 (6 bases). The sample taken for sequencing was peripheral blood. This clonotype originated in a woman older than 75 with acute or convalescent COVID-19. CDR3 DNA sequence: TGTGCCAGCAGTAATGGACAGCGGAACACTGAAGCTTTCTTT. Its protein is CASSNGQRNTEAFF.